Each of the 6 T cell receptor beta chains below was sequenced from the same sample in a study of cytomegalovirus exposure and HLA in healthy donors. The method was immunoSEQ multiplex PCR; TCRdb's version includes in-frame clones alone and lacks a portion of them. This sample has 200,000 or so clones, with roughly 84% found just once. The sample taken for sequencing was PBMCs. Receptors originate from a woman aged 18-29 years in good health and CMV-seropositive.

The CDR3 reads CASRDLEDRNGDNEQFF. CDR3 in DNA: TGTGCCAGCAGGGATTTGGAGGACAGGAATGGCGACAATGAGCAGTTCTTC. This chain connects TRBV27 to TRBJ2-1; 7 bases agree with TRBD1. J was trimmed by 5 bases and V by 6 bases; bases with no gene match: 16. CDR3 length: 17 residues. Germline V gene lookup returns CDR1 MNHEY and CDR2 SMNVEV (reference sequence).

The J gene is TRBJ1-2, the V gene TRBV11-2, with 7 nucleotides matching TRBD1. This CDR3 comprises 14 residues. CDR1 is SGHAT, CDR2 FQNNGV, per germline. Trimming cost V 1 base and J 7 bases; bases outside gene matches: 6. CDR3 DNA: TGTGCCAGCAGCTTAGTAAAACAGGGGAGTGGCTACACCTTC. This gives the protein CASSLVKQGSGYTF. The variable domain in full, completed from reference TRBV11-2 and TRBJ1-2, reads EAGVAQSPRYKIIEKRQSVAFWCNPISGHATLYWYQQILGQGPKLLIQFQNNGVVDDSQLPKDRFSAERLKGVDSTLKIQPAKLEDSAVYLCASSLVKQGSGYTFGSGTRLTVV.

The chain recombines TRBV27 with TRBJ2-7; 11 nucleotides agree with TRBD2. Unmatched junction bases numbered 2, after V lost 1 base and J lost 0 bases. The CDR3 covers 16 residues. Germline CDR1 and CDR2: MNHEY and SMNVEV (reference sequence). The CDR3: CASSLYTSGSSYEQYF. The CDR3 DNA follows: TGTGCCAGCAGTTTATATACTAGCGGGAGCTCCTACGAGCAGTACTTC.

The CDR3 coding sequence is TGTGCCAGCAGCTTAGGCCCAGGGGGCGACGGCTACACCTTC. This encodes CASSLGPGGDGYTF. The V call is TRBV7-2, the J call TRBJ1-2; 8 positions agree with TRBD1. CDR3 length equals 14 residues. J lost 8 bases, V lost 1 base, and 6 bases had no gene match. Germline CDR1 and CDR2: SGHTA and FQGNSA.

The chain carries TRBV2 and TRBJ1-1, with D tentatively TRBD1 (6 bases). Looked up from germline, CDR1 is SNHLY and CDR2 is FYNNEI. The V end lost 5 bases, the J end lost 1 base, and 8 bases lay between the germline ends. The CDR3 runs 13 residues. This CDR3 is CASSWTENTEAFF. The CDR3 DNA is TGTGCCAGCAGTTGGACAGAGAACACTGAAGCTTTCTTT. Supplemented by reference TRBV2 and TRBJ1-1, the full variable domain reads EPEVTQTPSHQVTQMGQEVILRCVPISNHLYFYWYRQILGQKVEFLVSFYNNEISEKSEIFDDQFSVERPDGSNFTLKIRSTKLEDSAMYFCASSWTENTEAFFGQGTRLTVV.

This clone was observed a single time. CDR3 in amino acids: CASSPMGLAEEDEQFF. CDR3 coding DNA: TGTGCCAGCAGCCCGATGGGACTAGCGGAGGAAGATGAGCAGTTCTTC. J is TRBJ2-1 and V is TRBV7-9; TRBD2 aligns across 11 bases. The CDR3 contains 16 residues. Germline V gene lookup returns CDR1 SEHNR and CDR2 FQNEAQ (reference sequence). Unmatched junction bases numbered 11, after V lost 5 bases and J lost 8 bases.